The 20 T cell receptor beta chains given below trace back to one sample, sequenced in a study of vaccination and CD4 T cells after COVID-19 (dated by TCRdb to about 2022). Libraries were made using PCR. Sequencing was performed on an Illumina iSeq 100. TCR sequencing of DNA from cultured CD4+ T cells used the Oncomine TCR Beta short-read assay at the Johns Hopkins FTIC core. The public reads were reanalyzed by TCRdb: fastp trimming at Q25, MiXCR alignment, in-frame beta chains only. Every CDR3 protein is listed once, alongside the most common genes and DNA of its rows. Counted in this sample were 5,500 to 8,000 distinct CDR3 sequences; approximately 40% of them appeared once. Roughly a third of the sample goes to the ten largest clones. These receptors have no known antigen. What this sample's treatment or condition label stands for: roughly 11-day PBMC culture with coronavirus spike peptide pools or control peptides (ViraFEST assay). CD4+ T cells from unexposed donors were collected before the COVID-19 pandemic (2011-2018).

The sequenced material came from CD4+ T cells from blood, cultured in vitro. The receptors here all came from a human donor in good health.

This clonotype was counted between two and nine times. CDR3 in amino acids: CASSELAGGYNEQFF. CDR3 sequence (DNA): TGTGCCAGCAGTGAACTAGCGGGGGGCTACAATGAGCAGTTCTTC. The rearrangement uses TRBV6-1 and TRBJ2-1; 11 nucleotides line up with TRBD2. Germline V gene lookup returns CDR1 MNHNS and CDR2 SASEGT. Trimming removed 2 bases from V and 3 bases from J; junction bases left unmatched: 0. This CDR3 region has 15 residues.

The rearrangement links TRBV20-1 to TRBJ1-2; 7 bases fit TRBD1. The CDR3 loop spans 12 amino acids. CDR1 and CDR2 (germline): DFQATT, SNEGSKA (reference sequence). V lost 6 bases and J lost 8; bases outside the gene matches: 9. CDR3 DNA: TGCAGTGCGCCGGGACAGATCGAAGGCTACACCTTC. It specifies CSAPGQIEGYTF.

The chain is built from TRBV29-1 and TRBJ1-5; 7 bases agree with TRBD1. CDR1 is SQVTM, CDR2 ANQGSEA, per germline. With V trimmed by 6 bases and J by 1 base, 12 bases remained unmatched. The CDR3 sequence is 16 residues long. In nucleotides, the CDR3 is TGCAGCGTCGGCCCGCCGGTACAGGGGAGCAATCAGCCCCAGCATTTT. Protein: CSVGPPVQGSNQPQHF.

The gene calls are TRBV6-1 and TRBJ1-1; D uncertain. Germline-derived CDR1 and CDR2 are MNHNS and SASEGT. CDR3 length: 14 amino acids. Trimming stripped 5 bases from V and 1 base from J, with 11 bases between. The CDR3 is CASSRGGSNTEAFF. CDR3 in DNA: TGTGCCAGCAGTAGAGGCGGTTCGAACACTGAAGCTTTCTTT.

CDR3 DNA: TGTGCCAGCAGCTTGGAAGGGGGGAGCTCCTACGAGCAGTACTTC. Translated, it gives CASSLEGGSSYEQYF. This chain uses TRBV7-6 with TRBJ2-7; D may be TRBD1 or TRBD2 (6 bases each). The CDR3 is 15 amino acids. Germline V lookup: CDR1 SGHVS, CDR2 FNYEAQ. V was pared by 3 bases and J by 0 bases, with 12 bases between.

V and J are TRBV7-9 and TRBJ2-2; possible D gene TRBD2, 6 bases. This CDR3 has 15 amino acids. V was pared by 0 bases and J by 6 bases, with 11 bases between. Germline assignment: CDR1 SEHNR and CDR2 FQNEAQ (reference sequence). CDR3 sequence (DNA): TGTGCCAGCAGCTTAGCATCCGGAGGGGCCGGGGAGCTGTTTTTT. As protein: CASSLASGGAGELFF.

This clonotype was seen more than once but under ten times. The CDR3 coding sequence is TGTGCCAGCAGCTCGGGAACAGGCACCAACTATGGCTACACCTTC. This encodes CASSSGTGTNYGYTF. The V gene is TRBV7-9, the J gene TRBJ1-2, with a tentative D call TRBD1 (5 bases). Deletions cut 4 bases from V and 2 bases from J, with 14 bases between. The CDR3 runs 15 residues. Per the germline V gene, CDR1 is SEHNR and CDR2 is FQNEAQ (reference sequence). Filled out from reference TRBV7-9 and TRBJ1-2, the complete variable domain reads DTGVSQNPRHKITKRGQNVTFRCDPISEHNRLYWYRQTLGQGPEFLTYFQNEAQLEKSRLLSDRFSAERPKGSFSTLEIQRTEQGDSAMYLCASSSGTGTNYGYTFGSGTRLTVV.

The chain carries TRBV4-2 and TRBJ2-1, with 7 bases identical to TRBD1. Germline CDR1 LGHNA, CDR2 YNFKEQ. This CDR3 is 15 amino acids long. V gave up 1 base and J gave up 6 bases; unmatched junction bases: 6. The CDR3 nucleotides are TGTGCCAGCAGCCAAGTAGGACAGGCGGTCAATGAGCAGTTCTTC. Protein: CASSQVGQAVNEQFF.

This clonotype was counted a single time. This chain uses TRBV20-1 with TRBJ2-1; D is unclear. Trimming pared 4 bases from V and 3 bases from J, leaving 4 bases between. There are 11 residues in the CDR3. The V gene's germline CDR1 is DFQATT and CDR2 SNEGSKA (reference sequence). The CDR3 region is CSANFYNEQFF. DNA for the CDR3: TGCAGTGCTAACTTCTACAATGAGCAGTTCTTC.

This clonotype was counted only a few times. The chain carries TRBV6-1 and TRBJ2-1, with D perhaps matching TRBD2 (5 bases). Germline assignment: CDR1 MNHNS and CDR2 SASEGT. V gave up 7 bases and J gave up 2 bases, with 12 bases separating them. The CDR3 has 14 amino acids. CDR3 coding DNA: TGTGCCAGCACCCGCCCCGGGACCTACAATGAGCAGTTCTTC. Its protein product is CASTRPGTYNEQFF.

CDR3: CASSLVGVNSYEQYF. In DNA form, the CDR3 reads TGTGCCAGCAGCTTAGTAGGTGTCAACTCCTACGAGCAGTACTTC. V usage is TRBV11-2 and J usage is TRBJ2-7; D is unclear. The germline CDR1 and CDR2 sequences are SGHAT and FQNNGV. V was cut by 1 base and J by 0 bases, with 10 bases left in between. The CDR3 is made up of 15 amino acids.

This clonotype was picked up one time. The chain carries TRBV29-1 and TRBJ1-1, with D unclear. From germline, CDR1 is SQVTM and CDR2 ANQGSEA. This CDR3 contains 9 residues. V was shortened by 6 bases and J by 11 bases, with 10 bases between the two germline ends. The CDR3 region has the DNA TGCAGCGTCGACAACAGCGCTTTCTTT. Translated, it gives CSVDNSAFF.

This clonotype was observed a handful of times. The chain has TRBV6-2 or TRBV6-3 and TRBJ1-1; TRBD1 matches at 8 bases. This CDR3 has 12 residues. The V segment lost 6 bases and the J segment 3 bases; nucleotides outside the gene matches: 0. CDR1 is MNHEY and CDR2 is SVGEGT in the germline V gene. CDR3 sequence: CASRTGDTEAFF. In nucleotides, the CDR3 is TGTGCCAGCAGGACAGGGGACACTGAAGCTTTCTTT.

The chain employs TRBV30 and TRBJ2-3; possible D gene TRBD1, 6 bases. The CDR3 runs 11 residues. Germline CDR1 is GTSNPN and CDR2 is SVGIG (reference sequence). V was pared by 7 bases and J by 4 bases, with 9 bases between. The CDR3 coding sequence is TGTGCCTCCCAGGGGCCAGATACGCAGTATTTT. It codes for CASQGPDTQYF.

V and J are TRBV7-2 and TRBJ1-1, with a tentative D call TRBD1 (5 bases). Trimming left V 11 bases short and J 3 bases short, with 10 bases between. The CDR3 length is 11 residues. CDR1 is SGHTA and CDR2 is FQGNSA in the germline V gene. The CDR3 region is CASGTHTEAFF. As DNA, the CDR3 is TGTGCCTCCGGGACGCACACTGAAGCTTTCTTT.

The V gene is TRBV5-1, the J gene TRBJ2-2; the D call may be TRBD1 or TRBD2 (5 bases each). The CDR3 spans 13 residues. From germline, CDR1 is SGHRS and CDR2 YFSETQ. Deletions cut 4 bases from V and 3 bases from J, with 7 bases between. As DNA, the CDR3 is TGCGCCAGCAGCCAGGGACACACCGGGGAGCTGTTTTTT. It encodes CASSQGHTGELFF.

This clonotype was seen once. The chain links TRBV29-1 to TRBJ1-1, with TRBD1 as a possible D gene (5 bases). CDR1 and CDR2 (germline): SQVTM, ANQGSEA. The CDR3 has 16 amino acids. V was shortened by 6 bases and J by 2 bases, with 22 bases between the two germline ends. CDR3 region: CSVPVIWGETNTEAFF. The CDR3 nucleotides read TGCAGCGTGCCCGTAATCTGGGGGGAAACCAACACTGAAGCTTTCTTT.

The CDR3 region has the DNA TGTGCCAGCAGCTTAGACCCGGGACAGCTCTACGAGCAGTACTTC. Its protein product is CASSLDPGQLYEQYF. The chain joins TRBV11-2 to TRBJ2-7; TRBD1 matches at 7 bases. The CDR3 is made up of 15 amino acids. V lost 0 bases to trimming and J lost 3 bases; unmatched junction nucleotides: 5. CDR1 and CDR2 from the germline V gene are SGHAT and FQNNGV.

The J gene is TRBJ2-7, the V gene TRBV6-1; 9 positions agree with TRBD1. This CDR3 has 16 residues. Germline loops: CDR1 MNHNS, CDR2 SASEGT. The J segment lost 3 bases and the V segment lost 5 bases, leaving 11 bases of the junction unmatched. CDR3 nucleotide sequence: TGTGCCAGCAGTCCTCTCACCGGGACAGGGATCTACGAGCAGTACTTC. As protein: CASSPLTGTGIYEQYF.

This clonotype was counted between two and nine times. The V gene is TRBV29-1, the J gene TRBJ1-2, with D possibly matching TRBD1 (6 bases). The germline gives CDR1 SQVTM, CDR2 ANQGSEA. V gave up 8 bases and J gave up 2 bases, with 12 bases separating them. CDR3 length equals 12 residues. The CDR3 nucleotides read TGCAGCACGGACAGTCGAAACTATGGCTACACCTTC. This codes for CSTDSRNYGYTF.